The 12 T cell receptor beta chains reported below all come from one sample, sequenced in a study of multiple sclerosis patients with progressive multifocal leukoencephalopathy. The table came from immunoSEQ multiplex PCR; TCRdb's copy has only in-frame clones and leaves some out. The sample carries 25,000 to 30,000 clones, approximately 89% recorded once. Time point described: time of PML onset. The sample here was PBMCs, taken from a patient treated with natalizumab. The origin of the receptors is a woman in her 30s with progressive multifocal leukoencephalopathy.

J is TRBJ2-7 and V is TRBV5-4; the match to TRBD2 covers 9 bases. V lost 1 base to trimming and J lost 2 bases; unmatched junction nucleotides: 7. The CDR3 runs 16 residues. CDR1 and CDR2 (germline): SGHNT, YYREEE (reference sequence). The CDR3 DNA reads TGTGCCAGCAGCTTGAAGCGGGAGGTACCTACCTACGAGCAGTACTTC. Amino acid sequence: CASSLKREVPTYEQYF.

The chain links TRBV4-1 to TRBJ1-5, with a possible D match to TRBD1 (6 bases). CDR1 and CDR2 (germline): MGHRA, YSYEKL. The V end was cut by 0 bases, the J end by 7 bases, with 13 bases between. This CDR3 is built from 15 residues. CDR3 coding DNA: TGCGCCAGCAGCCAAGATATCAGGGGCGGCCAGCCCCAGCATTTT. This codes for CASSQDIRGGQPQHF.

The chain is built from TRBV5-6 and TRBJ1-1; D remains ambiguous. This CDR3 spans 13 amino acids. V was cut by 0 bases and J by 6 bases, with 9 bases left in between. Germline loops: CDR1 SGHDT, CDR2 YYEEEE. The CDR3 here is CASSLDRSPEAFF. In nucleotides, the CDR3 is TGTGCCAGCAGCTTGGACCGCTCTCCTGAAGCTTTCTTT.

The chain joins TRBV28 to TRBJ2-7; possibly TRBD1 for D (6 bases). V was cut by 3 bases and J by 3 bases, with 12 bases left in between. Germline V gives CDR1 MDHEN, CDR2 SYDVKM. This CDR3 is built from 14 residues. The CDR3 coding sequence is TGTGCCAGCAGTTTCCTTCTGGACAGCTACGAGCAGTACTTC. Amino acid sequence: CASSFLLDSYEQYF.

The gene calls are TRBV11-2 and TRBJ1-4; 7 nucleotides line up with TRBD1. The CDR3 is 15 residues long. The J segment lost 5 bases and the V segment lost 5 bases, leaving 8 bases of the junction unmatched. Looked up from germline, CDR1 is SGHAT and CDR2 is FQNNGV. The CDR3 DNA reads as TGTGCCAGCAGCGAACAGGGGCTGGGGAATGAAAAACTGTTTTTT. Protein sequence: CASSEQGLGNEKLFF.

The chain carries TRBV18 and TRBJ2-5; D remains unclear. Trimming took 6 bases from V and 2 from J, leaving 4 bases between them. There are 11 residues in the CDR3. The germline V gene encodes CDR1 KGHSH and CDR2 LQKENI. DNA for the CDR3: TGTGCCAGCTCTCAACAAGAGACCCAGTACTTC. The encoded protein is CASSQQETQYF.

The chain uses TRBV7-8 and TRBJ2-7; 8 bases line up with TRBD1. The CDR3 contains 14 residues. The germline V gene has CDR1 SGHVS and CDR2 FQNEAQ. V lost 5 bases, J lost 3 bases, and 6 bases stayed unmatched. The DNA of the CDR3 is TGTGCCAGCAGCACAGGGGGATGGGGCTACGAGCAGTACTTC. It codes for CASSTGGWGYEQYF.

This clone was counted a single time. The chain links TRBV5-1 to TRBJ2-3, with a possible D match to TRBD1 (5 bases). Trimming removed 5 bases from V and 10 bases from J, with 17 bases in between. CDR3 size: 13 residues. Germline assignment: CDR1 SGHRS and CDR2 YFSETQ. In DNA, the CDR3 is TGCGCCAGCAGTTCCGAAGGGGCACGAGCGCAGTATTTT. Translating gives CASSSEGARAQYF.

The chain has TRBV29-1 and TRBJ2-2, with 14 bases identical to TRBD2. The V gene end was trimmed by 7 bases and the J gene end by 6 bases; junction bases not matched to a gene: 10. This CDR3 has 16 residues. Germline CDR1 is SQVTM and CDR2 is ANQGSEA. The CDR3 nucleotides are TGCAGCGCTGGACTAGCGGGAGGAGGGGGGCCCGGGGAGCTGTTTTTT. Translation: CSAGLAGGGGPGELFF.

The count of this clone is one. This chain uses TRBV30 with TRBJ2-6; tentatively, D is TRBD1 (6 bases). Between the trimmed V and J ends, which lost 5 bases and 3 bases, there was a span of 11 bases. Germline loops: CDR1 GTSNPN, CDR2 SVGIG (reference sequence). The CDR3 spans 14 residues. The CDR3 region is CAWGTRGGANVLTF. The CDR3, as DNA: TGTGCCTGGGGGACCAGGGGTGGGGCCAACGTCCTGACTTTC.

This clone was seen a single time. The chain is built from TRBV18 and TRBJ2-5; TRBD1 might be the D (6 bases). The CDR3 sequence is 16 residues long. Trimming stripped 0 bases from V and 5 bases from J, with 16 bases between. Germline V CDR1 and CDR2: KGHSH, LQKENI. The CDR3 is CASSPPPQGRRETQYF. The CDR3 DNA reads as TGTGCCAGCTCACCACCTCCCCAGGGGCGCCGGGAGACCCAGTACTTC. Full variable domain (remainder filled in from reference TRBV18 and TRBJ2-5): NAGVMQNPRHLVRRRGQEARLRCSPMKGHSHVYWYRQLPEEGLKFMVYLQKENIIDESGMPKERFSAEFPKEGPSILRIQQVVRGDSAAYFCASSPPPQGRRETQYFGPGTRLLVL.

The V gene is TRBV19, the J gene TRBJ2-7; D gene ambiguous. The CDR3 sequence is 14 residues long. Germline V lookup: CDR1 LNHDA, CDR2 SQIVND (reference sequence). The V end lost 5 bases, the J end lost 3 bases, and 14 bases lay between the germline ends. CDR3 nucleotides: TGTGCCAGTAGTTTTGGCGGCGAGAGCTACGAGCAGTACTTC. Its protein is CASSFGGESYEQYF.